This T cell receptor beta chain came from a study of blood T cell repertoires in COVID-19. Study context: Specimens from acute and convalescent COVID-19 originated in the United States, Italy and Spain.

Per the study methods: Reference gene primer amplification gave nucleated cell count estimates. Data came from immunoSEQ multiplex PCR; TCRdb stores just in-frame clones and leaves some out. That table furnishes V, J and clone size, whereas the DNA furnished D and trimming. The repertoire includes 33,000 or so clones, about 90% of them detected once, and roughly 0.99% sits in the top ten. The CDR3 runs to 15 residues. Germline V gene lookup returns CDR1 SEHNR and CDR2 FQNEAQ (reference sequence). V was cut by 5 bases and J by 2 bases, with 15 bases left in between. In this sample, this clone turned up once.

This sequence originates from a man in his 70s with active or convalescent COVID-19. This chain joins TRBV7-9 and TRBJ1-1, with D unclear. The specimen was peripheral blood. CDR3 sequence: CASSRSGGGNTEAFF. The DNA of the CDR3 is TGTGCCAGCAGCCGAAGCGGCGGAGGAAACACTGAAGCTTTCTTT.